A selection of T cell receptor beta chains follows, all from one sample in a study of blood T cell repertoires in COVID-19. Generated by immunoSEQ multiplex PCR, the TCRdb table keeps only in-frame clones and is missing some. The table lists about 170,000 clones, just under 85% of them singletons. The specimen was peripheral blood. These receptor sequences come from a man aged 35 to 55 who had recovered from COVID-19. Both conserved end residues are part of each CDR3. D genes are given only for firm matches. Some rows mark clone size as missing; the rest say once, few, many or name a class of expanded clone.

J gene	D gene	clone size	V gene	CDR3 DNA	CDR3 protein
TRBJ2-7	TRBD2	NA	TRBV28	TGTGCCACCACTGAACAAACGACTAGCGGAGGGTACGAGCAGTACTTC	CATTEQTTSGGYEQYF
TRBJ2-1	NA	NA	TRBV5-1	TGCGCCAGCAGCTTGGGACAGGTTGACGATGAGCAGTTCTTC	CASSLGQVDDEQFF
TRBJ1-1	NA	many	TRBV4-2	TGTGCCAGCAGCCGGACTCGGAACACTGAAGCTTTCTTT	CASSRTRNTEAFF
TRBJ1-1	NA	NA	TRBV24-1	TGTGCCACCAGTAGTACTCCTGGCGAGAGGTTCACTGAAGCTTTCTTT	CATSSTPGERFTEAFF
TRBJ2-1	TRBD2	once	TRBV9	TGTGCCAGCAGCGTACCTAGCGGGACGTTCCTCTACAATGAGCAGTTCTTC	CASSVPSGTFLYNEQFF
TRBJ2-1	TRBD1	NA	TRBV20-1	TGCAGTGCTAGTGAGGACAGGAACAATGAGCAGTTCTTC	CSASEDRNNEQFF
TRBJ2-3	TRBD2	NA	TRBV19	TGTGCCACCCTTTCGGGAGGTACGCAGTATTTT	CATLSGGTQYF
TRBJ1-2	NA	NA	TRBV7-8	TGTGCCAGCAGCCGTCAGAGTAACGGGGGAAACTATGGCTACACCTTC	CASSRQSNGGNYGYTF
TRBJ2-3	NA	NA	TRBV2	TGTGCCAGCAGGGAAGAAGGAGCGCAGTATTTT	CASREEGAQYF
TRBJ2-3	NA	NA	TRBV4-3	TGCGCCAGCAGCCAAGAATTAGAATTCACAGATACGCAGTATTTT	CASSQELEFTDTQYF
TRBJ1-2	NA	few	TRBV27	TGTGCCAGCAGTTTATCCCCACTCTATGGCTACACCTTC	CASSLSPLYGYTF
TRBJ2-7	NA	NA	TRBV21-1	TGTGCCACCGAAGACAGCACCAACTACGAGCAGTACTTC	CATEDSTNYEQYF
TRBJ2-4	TRBD1	NA	TRBV28	TGTGCCAGCAGTGTGCAGGGGGCGCCTGCCAAAAACATTCAGTACTTC	CASSVQGAPAKNIQYF
TRBJ1-2	NA	NA	TRBV19	TGTGCCAGTAGTATAGTTTACCGTGGATCCCGGAGAGCTAACTATGGCTACACCTTC	CASSIVYRGSRRANYGYTF
TRBJ1-1	NA	NA	TRBV4-3	TGCGCCAGCAGCCAAGATATAGGGAGGGGGGCTTTCTTT	CASSQDIGRGAFF
TRBJ2-7	TRBD2	few	TRBV18	TGTGCCAGCTCAGATAGCGGGGGGTCCTACGAGCAGTACTTC	CASSDSGGSYEQYF
TRBJ1-6	TRBD1	few	TRBV27	TGTGCCAGCAGTCCGACCCCGGACAGGGGAGGGAGTTCACCCCTCCACTTT	CASSPTPDRGGSSPLHF
TRBJ1-5	TRBD1	few	TRBV27	TGTGCCAGCAGTTTGGGACAGGTGGAGCCCCAGCATTTT	CASSLGQVEPQHF
TRBJ2-1	NA	NA	TRBV24-1	TGTGCCACCCACTACGGGAATGAGCAGTTCTTC	CATHYGNEQFF
TRBJ1-2	NA	NA	TRBV28	TGTGCCAGCAGTTTACAGGGGAGGGGATTTAACTATGGCTACACCTTC	CASSLQGRGFNYGYTF